This T cell receptor beta chain emerged from a study of T cells after yellow fever vaccination. Each CDR3 protein is one row after TCRdb ran MiXCR on the 5' RACE reads. This sample has under 400,000 distinct CDR3 sequences, with approximately 13% found just once. Germline assignment: CDR1 MDHEN and CDR2 SYDVKM. V was shortened by 10 bases and J by 4 bases, with 20 bases between the two germline ends. The CDR3 runs 15 residues. The table lists this clonotype with a few counts. Its antigen remains unidentified. Study-wide findings and caveats: Clonotypes appearing in both CD4 and CD8 compartments existed, and their share was small. Reappearance after the booster was observed for most primary-vaccination clones (more than 95% CD4, just over 85% CD8).

Here the sequenced sample was CD4+ T cells sorted from PBMCs, taken 15 days after the yellow fever booster vaccination. V and J are TRBV28 and TRBJ2-4; perhaps TRBD2 as D (7 bases). This clonotype originated in a man between 18 and 29 years old who received the YFV17D yellow fever vaccine. In DNA form, the CDR3 reads TGTGCCATCACGAAGGGGGGGGCTATTAAAAACATTCAGTACTTC. Translation gives CAITKGGAIKNIQYF.